These T cell receptor beta chains were read from a single sample in a study of T-cell reconstitution after alpha-beta-depleted transplantation in children. TCRdb reprocessed the PCR reads with MiXCR, giving one entry per CDR3 protein. This sample yields approximately 400,000 distinct CDR3 sequences, of which roughly a tenth are seen a single time; 4.5% to 6% belongs to the top ten. This material consisted of PBMCs from the stem cell graft donor, taken from the stem cell graft. The receptors here all came from a human donor who donated a stem cell graft to a child with acute myeloid leukemia. The CDR3 runs from the conserved cysteine through the conserved F or W. Each record gives: D gene, V gene, J gene, clone size, CDR3 length, CDR3 protein, CDR3 DNA. A D gene is named only where the DNA matches it firmly. Clone size is shown for a subset of rows, as once, few, many or a class of expanded clone.

TRBD1	TRBV12-3/TRBV12-4	TRBJ1-1	few	15	CASSPYRGLNTEAFF	TGTGCCAGCAGCCCCTACAGGGGCCTGAACACTGAAGCTTTCTTT
.	TRBV29-1	TRBJ2-1	many	13	CSVSSSMGNEQFF	TGCAGCGTTTCCAGCTCCATGGGGAATGAGCAGTTCTTC
TRBD1	TRBV20-1	TRBJ2-7	few	14	CSAGGTGVSYEQYF	TGCAGTGCTGGCGGGACAGGGGTCTCCTACGAGCAGTACTTC
TRBD2	TRBV29-1	TRBJ2-7	few	12	CSVETSEYEQYF	TGCAGCGTTGAGACTAGCGAATACGAGCAGTACTTC
.	TRBV9	TRBJ2-5	few	15	CASSLTSGTQETQYF	TGTGCCAGCAGCCTAACCTCCGGGACGCAAGAGACCCAGTACTTC
.	TRBV27	TRBJ2-1	few	13	CASSLFGVDEQFF	TGTGCCAGCAGTTTATTCGGTGTCGATGAGCAGTTCTTC
.	TRBV2	TRBJ1-5	.	16	CASSESRAGTDQPQHF	TGTGCCAGCAGTGAAAGTCGGGCAGGGACGGATCAGCCCCAGCATTTT
TRBD2	TRBV5-1	TRBJ2-2	few	16	CASSLDLAGGTGELFF	TGCGCCAGCAGCTTGGACCTAGCGGGGGGCACCGGGGAGCTGTTTTTT
.	TRBV12-3/TRBV12-4	TRBJ1-5	.	15	CASRTDRGIDQPQHF	TGTGCCAGCAGGACCGATAGAGGGATAGACCAGCCCCAGCATTTT
.	TRBV10-3	TRBJ2-3	.	14	CAISVTGSTDTQYF	TGTGCCATCAGTGTCACAGGGTCAACAGATACGCAGTATTTT
.	TRBV18	TRBJ1-6	.	13	CASSQQGDSPLHF	TGTGCCAGCTCACAACAGGGAGACTCACCCCTCCACTTT
.	TRBV7-9	TRBJ1-1	.	13	CASSLLHSAEAFF	TGTGCCAGCAGCTTACTGCATAGCGCCGAAGCTTTCTTT
TRBD2	TRBV6-1	TRBJ2-2	few	15	CASAGQAGGSGELFF	TGTGCCAGCGCAGGTCAAGCGGGAGGGTCGGGGGAGCTGTTTTTT
TRBD1	TRBV10-3	TRBJ2-7	few	14	CAISPGTGGHEQYF	TGTGCCATCAGTCCCGGGACAGGGGGCCACGAGCAGTACTTC
TRBD2	TRBV3-1	TRBJ2-2	many	16	CASSPGLAGDTGELFF	TGTGCCAGCAGCCCTGGACTAGCGGGGGACACCGGGGAGCTGTTTTTT
TRBD2	TRBV6-2/TRBV6-3	TRBJ2-1	.	15	CASRWTSGSLSEQFF	TGTGCCAGCAGATGGACTAGCGGGAGTCTGAGTGAGCAGTTCTTC
.	TRBV11-2	TRBJ1-6	many	15	CASSLDPTGYSPLHF	TGTGCCAGCAGCTTAGATCCAACAGGGTACTCACCCCTCCACTTT
.	TRBV12-3/TRBV12-4	TRBJ2-5	many	13	CASTPRDDGTQYF	TGTGCCAGCACTCCCCGGGACGACGGGACCCAGTACTTC
TRBD1	TRBV20-1	TRBJ1-4	.	14	CSASRGTGGEKLFF	TGCAGTGCTAGCCGCGGGACAGGGGGCGAAAAACTGTTTTTT
.	TRBV7-2	TRBJ1-5	.	13	CASSTQRNQPQHF	TGTGCCAGCAGTACCCAACGGAATCAGCCCCAGCATTTT
TRBD2	TRBV5-1	TRBJ2-5	.	16	CASSLGSSGAQETQYF	TGCGCCAGCAGCTTGGGGTCTAGCGGGGCCCAAGAGACCCAGTACTTC
TRBD2	TRBV3-1	TRBJ2-7	few	14	CASSFSGTRGEQYF	TGTGCCAGCAGCTTCTCCGGGACTAGGGGCGAGCAGTACTTC
TRBD2	TRBV19	TRBJ2-1	.	15	CASSIGLAGGNEQFF	TGTGCCAGTAGTATCGGACTAGCGGGAGGCAATGAGCAGTTCTTC
TRBD2	TRBV11-2	TRBJ2-1	few	14	CASSFLAGGAEQFF	TGTGCCAGCAGCTTCTTAGCGGGAGGGGCTGAGCAGTTCTTC
.	TRBV19	TRBJ1-2	.	15	CASSGSEGRAYGYTF	TGTGCCAGTAGTGGGTCGGAGGGGAGAGCCTATGGCTACACCTTC
TRBD2	TRBV20-1	TRBJ2-1	.	16	CSARGASGRGYNEQFF	TGCAGTGCTAGAGGGGCTAGCGGGAGAGGCTACAATGAGCAGTTCTTC
TRBD2	TRBV20-1	TRBJ2-3	.	15	CSARRTSGSEGTQYF	TGCAGTGCTAGGAGGACTAGCGGGAGCGAGGGTACGCAGTATTTT
.	TRBV15	TRBJ2-5	few	15	CATGRPGTLRETQYF	TGTGCCACTGGAAGACCCGGGACACTAAGGGAGACCCAGTACTTC
.	TRBV6-2/TRBV6-3	TRBJ2-7	.	14	CASRKLASTYEQYF	TGTGCCAGCAGGAAGTTAGCGTCAACCTACGAGCAGTACTTC
TRBD1	TRBV29-1	TRBJ2-3	many	13	CSVDRGSTDTQYF	TGCAGCGTGGACAGGGGGTCCACAGATACGCAGTATTTT
.	TRBV20-1	TRBJ2-1	.	20	CSARDLTPRNRDGTYNEQFF	TGCAGTGCTAGAGATCTGACCCCCCGCAACCGGGACGGTACCTACAATGAGCAGTTCTTC
.	TRBV12-3/TRBV12-4	TRBJ1-5	.	18	CASSLNIGGVFSNQPQHF	TGTGCCAGCAGTTTAAATATAGGGGGGGTATTTAGCAATCAGCCCCAGCATTTT
.	TRBV12-3/TRBV12-4	TRBJ1-1	.	12	CASSAVGQGTFF	.
.	TRBV5-6	TRBJ2-4	few	14	CASSLGLGKNIQYF	TGTGCCAGCAGCTTGGGACTAGGGAAAAACATTCAGTACTTC
.	TRBV6-6	TRBJ2-1	.	11	CASGSGPRRFF	TGTGCCAGCGGTTCCGGGCCCCGGCGGTTCTTC
.	TRBV20-1	TRBJ2-3	.	16	CCARDGSATFTDTQYF	TGCTGTGCTAGAGATGGAAGCGCGACCTTCACAGATACGCAGTATTTT
TRBD1	TRBV12-3/TRBV12-4	TRBJ1-1	many	14	CASSPTGVGTEAFF	TGTGCCAGCAGCCCTACAGGGGTGGGCACTGAAGCTTTCTTT
TRBD1	TRBV5-4	TRBJ2-2	.	17	CASSKKKTGGRAGELFF	TGTGCCAGCAGCAAAAAAAAGACAGGGGGGAGGGCCGGGGAGCTGTTTTTT
TRBD1	TRBV27	TRBJ1-2	.	14	CASSYRDRGYGYTF	TGTGCCAGCAGTTATCGGGACAGGGGCTATGGCTACACCTTC
.	TRBV20-1	TRBJ2-3	many	13	CSAPPTPGDTQYF	TGCAGTGCCCCCCCAACCCCCGGCGATACGCAGTATTTT
.	TRBV7-3	TRBJ2-3	.	17	CASSLVPYGGLTDTQYF	TGTGCCAGCAGCTTAGTTCCTTACGGGGGGCTCACAGATACGCAGTATTTT
TRBD2	TRBV20-1	TRBJ2-3	.	16	CSATPTRREATDTQYF	TGCAGTGCTACCCCAACCAGGCGGGAGGCGACAGATACGCAGTATTTT
.	TRBV5-1	TRBJ2-5	.	15	CASTPLPGTAETQYF	TGCGCCAGCACCCCCTTGCCTGGGACTGCGGAGACCCAGTACTTC